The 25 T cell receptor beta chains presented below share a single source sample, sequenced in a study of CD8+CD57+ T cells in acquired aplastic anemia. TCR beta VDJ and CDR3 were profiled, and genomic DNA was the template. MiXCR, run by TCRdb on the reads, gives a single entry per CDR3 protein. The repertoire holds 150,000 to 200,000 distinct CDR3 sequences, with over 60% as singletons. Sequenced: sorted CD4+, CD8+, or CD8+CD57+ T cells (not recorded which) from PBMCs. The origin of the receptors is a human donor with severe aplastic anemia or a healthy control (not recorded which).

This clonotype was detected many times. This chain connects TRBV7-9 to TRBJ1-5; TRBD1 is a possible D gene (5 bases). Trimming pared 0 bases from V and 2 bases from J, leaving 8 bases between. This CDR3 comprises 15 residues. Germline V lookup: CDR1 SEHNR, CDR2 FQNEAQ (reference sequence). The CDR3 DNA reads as TGTGCCAGCAGCTTAGCAGGGGTGGGCAATCAGCCCCAGCATTTT. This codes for CASSLAGVGNQPQHF.

The CDR3 sequence: CATSDLPPRNNQPQHF. For the CDR3, the DNA is TGTGCCACCAGTGATTTGCCGCCTAGGAACAATCAGCCCCAGCATTTT. This chain joins TRBV24-1 and TRBJ1-5, with D unresolved. CDR1 KGHDR and CDR2 SFDVKD come from the germline V gene. The V end was cut by 0 bases, the J end by 3 bases, with 11 bases between. There are 16 residues in the CDR3.

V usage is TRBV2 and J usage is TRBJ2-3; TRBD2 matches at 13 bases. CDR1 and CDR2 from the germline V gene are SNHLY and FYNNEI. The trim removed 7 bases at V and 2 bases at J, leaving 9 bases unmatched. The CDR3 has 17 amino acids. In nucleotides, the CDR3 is TGTGCCAGCAACGCCTTGGGACTAGCGGGGTCCACAGATACGCAGTATTTT. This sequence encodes CASNALGLAGSTDTQYF. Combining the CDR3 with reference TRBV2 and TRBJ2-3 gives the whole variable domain EPEVTQTPSHQVTQMGQEVILRCVPISNHLYFYWYRQILGQKVEFLVSFYNNEISEKSEIFDDQFSVERPDGSNFTLKIRSTKLEDSAMYFCASNALGLAGSTDTQYFGPGTRLTVL.

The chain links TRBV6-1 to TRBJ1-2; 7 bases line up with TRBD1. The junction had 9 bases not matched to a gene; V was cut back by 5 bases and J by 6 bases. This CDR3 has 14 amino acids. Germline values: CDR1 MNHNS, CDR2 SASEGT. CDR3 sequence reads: CASSYDRVGHGYTF. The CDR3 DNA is TGTGCCAGCAGTTATGACAGGGTTGGGCATGGCTACACCTTC.

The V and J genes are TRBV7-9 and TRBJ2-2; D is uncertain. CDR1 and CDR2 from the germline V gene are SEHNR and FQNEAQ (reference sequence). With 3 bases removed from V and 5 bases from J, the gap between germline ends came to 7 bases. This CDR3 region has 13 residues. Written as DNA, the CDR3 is TGTGCCAGCAGCTTCTTCAATACCGGGGAGCTGTTTTTT. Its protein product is CASSFFNTGELFF. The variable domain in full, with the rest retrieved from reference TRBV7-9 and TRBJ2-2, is DTGVSQNPRHKITKRGQNVTFRCDPISEHNRLYWYRQTLGQGPEFLTYFQNEAQLEKSRLLSDRFSAERPKGSFSTLEIQRTEQGDSAMYLCASSFFNTGELFFGEGSRLTVL.

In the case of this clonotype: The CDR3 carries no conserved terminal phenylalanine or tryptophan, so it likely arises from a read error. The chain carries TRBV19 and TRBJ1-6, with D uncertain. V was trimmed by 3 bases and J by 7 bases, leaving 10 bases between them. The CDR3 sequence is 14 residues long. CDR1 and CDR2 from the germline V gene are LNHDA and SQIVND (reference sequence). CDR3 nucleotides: TGTGCCAGTAGTATTAAGGATTCGAATTCACCCCTCCACCTT. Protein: CASSIKDSNSPLHL.

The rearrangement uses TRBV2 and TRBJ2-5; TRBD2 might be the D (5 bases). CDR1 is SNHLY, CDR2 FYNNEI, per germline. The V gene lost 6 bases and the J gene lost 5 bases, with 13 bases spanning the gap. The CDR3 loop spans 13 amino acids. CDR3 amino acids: CASSLDWRETQYF. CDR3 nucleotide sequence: TGTGCCAGCAGCCTTGACTGGAGGGAGACCCAGTACTTC.

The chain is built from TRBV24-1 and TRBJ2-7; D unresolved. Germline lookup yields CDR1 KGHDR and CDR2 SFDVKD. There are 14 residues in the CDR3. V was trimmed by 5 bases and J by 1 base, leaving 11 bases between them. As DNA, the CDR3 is TGTGCCACCAGTGGCGCGACTTCATCCTACGAGCAGTACTTC. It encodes CATSGATSSYEQYF.

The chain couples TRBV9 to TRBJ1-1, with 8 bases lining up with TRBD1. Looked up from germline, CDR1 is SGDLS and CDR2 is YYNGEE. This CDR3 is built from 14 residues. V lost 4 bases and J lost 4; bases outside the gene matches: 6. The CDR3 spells CASSPRQGITEAFF. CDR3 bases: TGTGCCAGCAGCCCACGACAGGGGATCACTGAAGCTTTCTTT.

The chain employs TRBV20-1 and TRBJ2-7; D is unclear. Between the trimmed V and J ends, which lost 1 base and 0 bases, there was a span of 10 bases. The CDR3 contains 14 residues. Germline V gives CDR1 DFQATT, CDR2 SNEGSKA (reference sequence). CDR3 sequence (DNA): TGCAGTGCTAGAGGACACCAGATCTCCTACGAGCAGTACTTC. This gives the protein CSARGHQISYEQYF.

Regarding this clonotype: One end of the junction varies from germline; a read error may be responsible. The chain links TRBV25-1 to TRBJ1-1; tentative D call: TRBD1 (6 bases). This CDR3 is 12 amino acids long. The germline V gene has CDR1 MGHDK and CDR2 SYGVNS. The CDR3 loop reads CAGSDWGRKAFF. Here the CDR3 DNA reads TGTGCCGGCAGTGATTGGGGGCGCAAGGCTTTCTTT.

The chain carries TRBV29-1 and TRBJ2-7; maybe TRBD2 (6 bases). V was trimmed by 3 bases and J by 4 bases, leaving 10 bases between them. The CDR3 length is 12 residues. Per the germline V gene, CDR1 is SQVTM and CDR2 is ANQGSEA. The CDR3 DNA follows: TGCAGCGTTGAGGGGGGAAGGTACGAGCAGTACTTC. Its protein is CSVEGGRYEQYF.

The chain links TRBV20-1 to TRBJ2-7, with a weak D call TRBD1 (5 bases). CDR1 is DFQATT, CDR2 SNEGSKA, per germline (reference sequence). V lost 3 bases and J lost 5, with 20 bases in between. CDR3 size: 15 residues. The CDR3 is CSASNWVRAFNEQYF. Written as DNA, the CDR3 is TGCAGTGCTAGTAATTGGGTCAGGGCCTTTAACGAGCAGTACTTC.

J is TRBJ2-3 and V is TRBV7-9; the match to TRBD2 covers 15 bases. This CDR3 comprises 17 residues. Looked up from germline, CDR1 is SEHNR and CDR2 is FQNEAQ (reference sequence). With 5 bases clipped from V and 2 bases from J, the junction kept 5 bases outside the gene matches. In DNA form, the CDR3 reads TGTGCCAGCAGCCGCGGGACTAGCGGGGGGACCACAGATACGCAGTATTTT. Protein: CASSRGTSGGTTDTQYF.

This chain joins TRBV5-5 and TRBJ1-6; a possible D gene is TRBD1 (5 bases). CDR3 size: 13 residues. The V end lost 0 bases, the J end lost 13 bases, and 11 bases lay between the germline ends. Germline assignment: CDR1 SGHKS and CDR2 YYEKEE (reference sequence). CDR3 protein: CASSLDPGIPLHF. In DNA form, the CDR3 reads TGTGCCAGCAGCTTGGACCCAGGGATCCCCCTCCACTTT.

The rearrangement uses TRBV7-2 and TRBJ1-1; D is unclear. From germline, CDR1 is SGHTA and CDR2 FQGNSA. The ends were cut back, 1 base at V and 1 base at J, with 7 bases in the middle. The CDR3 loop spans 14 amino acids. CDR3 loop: CASSLVKANTEAFF. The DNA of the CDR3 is TGTGCCAGCAGCTTAGTAAAAGCGAACACTGAAGCTTTCTTT.

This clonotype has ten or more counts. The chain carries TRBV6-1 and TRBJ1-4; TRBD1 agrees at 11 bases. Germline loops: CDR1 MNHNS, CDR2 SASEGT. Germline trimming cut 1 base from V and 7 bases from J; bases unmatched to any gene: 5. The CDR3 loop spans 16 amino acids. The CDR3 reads CASSEEGGTGGEKLFF. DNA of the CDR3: TGTGCCAGCAGTGAAGAGGGCGGGACAGGGGGTGAAAAACTGTTTTTT.

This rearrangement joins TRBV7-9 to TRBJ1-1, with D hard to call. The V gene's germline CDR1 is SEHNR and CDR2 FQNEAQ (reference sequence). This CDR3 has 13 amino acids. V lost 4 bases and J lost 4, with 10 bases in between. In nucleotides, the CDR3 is TGTGCCAGCAGCTACCTGGCCCCCACTGAAGCTTTCTTT. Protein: CASSYLAPTEAFF.

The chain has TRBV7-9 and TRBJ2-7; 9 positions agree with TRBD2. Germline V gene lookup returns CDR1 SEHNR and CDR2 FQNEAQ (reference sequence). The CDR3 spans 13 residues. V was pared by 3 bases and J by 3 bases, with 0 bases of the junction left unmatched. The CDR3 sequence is CASSLTSGYEQYF. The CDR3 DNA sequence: TGTGCCAGCAGCTTGACTAGCGGCTACGAGCAGTACTTC.

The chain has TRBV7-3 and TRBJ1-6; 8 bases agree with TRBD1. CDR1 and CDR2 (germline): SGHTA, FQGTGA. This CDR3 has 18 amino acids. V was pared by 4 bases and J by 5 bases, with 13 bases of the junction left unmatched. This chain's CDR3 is CASSYRDRSPTNNSPLHF. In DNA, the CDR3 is TGTGCCAGCAGCTACCGGGACAGGTCCCCTACGAATAATTCACCCCTCCACTTT.

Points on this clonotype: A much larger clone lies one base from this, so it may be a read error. CDR3 sequence reads: CANSQAGGPTDTQYF. CDR3 nucleotide sequence: TGTGCCAACAGCCAAGCGGGGGGGCCGACAGATACGCAGTATTTT. The chain carries TRBV25-1 and TRBJ2-3; 10 bases are shared with TRBD2. The CDR3 consists of 15 residues. The germline V gene encodes CDR1 MGHDK and CDR2 SYGVNS. Trimming removed 10 bases from V and 3 bases from J; junction bases left unmatched: 10.

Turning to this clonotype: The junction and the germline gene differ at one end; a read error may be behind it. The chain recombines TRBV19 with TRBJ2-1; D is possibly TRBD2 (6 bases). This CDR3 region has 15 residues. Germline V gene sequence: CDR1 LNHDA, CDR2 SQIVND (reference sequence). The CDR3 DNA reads TGTGCCAGTAGTATATGGTATAGCGGTGACAATGAGCAGCTCTTC. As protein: CASSIWYSGDNEQLF.

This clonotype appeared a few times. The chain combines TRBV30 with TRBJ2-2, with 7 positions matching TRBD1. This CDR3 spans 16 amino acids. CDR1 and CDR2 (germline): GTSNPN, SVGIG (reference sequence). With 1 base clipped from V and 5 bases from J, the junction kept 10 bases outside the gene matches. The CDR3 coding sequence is TGTGCCTGGAGTGCCAAGCCGGGACAGTCGACCGGGGAGCTGTTTTTT. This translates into CAWSAKPGQSTGELFF.

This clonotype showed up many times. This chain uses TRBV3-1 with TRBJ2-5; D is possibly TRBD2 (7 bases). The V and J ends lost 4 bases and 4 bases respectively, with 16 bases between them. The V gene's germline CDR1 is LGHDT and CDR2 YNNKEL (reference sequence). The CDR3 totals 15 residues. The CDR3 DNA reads TGTGCCAGCAGCCCCGGGGAGGGGGAGGGAGAGACCCAGTACTTC. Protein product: CASSPGEGEGETQYF.

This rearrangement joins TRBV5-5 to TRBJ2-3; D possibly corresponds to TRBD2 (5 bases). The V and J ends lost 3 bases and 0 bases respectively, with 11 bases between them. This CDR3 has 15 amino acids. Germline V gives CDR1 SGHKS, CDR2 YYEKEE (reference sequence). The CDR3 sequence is CASSSDYSSTDTQYF. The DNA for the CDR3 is TGTGCCAGCAGCTCAGACTATTCTAGCACAGATACGCAGTATTTT.